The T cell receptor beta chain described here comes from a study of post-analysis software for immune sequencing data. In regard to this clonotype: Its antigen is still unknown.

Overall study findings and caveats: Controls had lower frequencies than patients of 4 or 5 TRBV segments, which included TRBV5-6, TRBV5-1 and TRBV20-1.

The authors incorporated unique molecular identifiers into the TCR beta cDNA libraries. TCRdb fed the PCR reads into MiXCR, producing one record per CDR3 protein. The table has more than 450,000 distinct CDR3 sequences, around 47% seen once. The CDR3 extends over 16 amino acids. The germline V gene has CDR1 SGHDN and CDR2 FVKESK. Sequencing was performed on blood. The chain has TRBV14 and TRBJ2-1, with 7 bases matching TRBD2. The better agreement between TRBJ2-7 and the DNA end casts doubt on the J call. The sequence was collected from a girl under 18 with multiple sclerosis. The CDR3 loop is CASSPISLAAYNEQYF. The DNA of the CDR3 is TGTGCCAGCAGCCCTATTAGTCTAGCGGCCTACAATGAGCAGTACTTC.